Listed below are T cell receptor beta chains from one sample, sequenced in a study of blood T cell repertoires in COVID-19. Repertoires were generated with immunoSEQ multiplex PCR, while TCRdb's copy carries only in-frame clones and drops some. Of roughly 200,000 clones in the sample, 80% to 90% are singletons; the top ten hold around 1.5%. The sample was peripheral blood. The receptor set was obtained from a man between 18 and 35 years old with active or convalescent COVID-19. Both conserved end residues are part of each CDR3. The D gene is left open where the match is weak. Only some rows state a clone size, as once, few, many or a class for expanded clones.

d_call	j_call	v_call	clone_size	cdr3_aa	cdr3_nt
TRBD1	TRBJ1-4	TRBV3-1/TRBV3-2	many	CASSWGQNEKLFF	TGTGCCAGCAGCTGGGGACAGAATGAAAAACTGTTTTTT
NA	TRBJ1-5	TRBV7-2	NA	CASSLQVNQPQHF	TGTGCCAGCAGCCTGCAGGTCAATCAGCCCCAGCATTTT
NA	TRBJ2-1	TRBV5-4	once	CASSLDRYNEQFF	TGTGCCAGCAGCCTGGACAGATACAATGAGCAGTTCTTC
NA	TRBJ2-2	TRBV5-4	few	CASRGGPGELFF	TGTGCCAGCAGGGGGGGGCCCGGGGAGCTGTTTTTT
NA	TRBJ2-1	TRBV7-2	NA	CASSLGRGIYNEQFF	TGTGCCAGCAGCTTAGGCCGCGGTATATACAATGAGCAGTTCTTC
TRBD1	TRBJ1-1	TRBV6-5	NA	CASDPQGGTEAFF	TGTGCCAGTGATCCCCAGGGGGGCACTGAAGCTTTCTTT
NA	TRBJ2-1	TRBV24-1	NA	CAAKGTGDGEQFF	TGTGCCGCTAAAGGGACGGGGGACGGTGAGCAGTTCTTC
NA	TRBJ2-4	TRBV19	NA	CASSSPTGSRYF	TGTGCCAGTAGTAGCCCGACGGGGAGCAGGTACTTC
NA	TRBJ1-5	TRBV19	NA	CASSIVNNQPQHF	TGTGCCAGTAGTATAGTAAACAATCAGCCCCAGCATTTT
NA	TRBJ2-1	TRBV6-1	NA	CASSSSGSSYNEQFF	TGTGCCAGCAGTTCGAGCGGTAGCTCCTACAATGAGCAGTTCTTC
TRBD1	TRBJ1-5	TRBV11-2	NA	CASSSEDRAQHF	TGTGCCAGCAGCTCCGAGGACAGGGCCCAGCATTTT
NA	TRBJ1-1	TRBV5-1	NA	CASSLGQGLNTEAFF	TGCGCCAGCAGCTTGGGGCAGGGTCTGAACACTGAAGCTTTCTTT
NA	TRBJ2-7	TRBV6-1	NA	CASSEPSGAMEQYF	TGTGCCAGCAGTGAACCCAGCGGCGCAATGGAGCAGTACTTC
NA	TRBJ1-3	TRBV6-5	NA	CASRTGSGNTIYF	TGTGCCAGCAGGACAGGCTCTGGAAACACCATATATTTT
NA	TRBJ1-3	TRBV20-1	NA	CSASLAGNTIYF	TGCAGTGCTAGTTTAGCTGGAAACACCATATATTTT
TRBD2	TRBJ2-3	TRBV15	once	CATGWASGRAGIATQYF	TGTGCCACCGGCTGGGCCAGCGGGAGGGCCGGAATCGCTACGCAGTATTTT
NA	TRBJ1-5	TRBV18	NA	CASSPPGLSRNQPQHF	TGTGCCAGCTCACCACCGGGACTCTCCCGCAATCAGCCCCAGCATTTT
NA	TRBJ1-5	TRBV5-5	NA	CASSTDGSNQPQHF	TGTGCCAGCAGCACAGACGGTAGCAATCAGCCCCAGCATTTT
NA	TRBJ1-3	TRBV30	NA	CAWSVQVSSGNTIYF	TGTGCCTGGAGTGTTCAGGTCAGCTCTGGAAACACCATATATTTT
NA	TRBJ1-1	TRBV28	NA	CASSSTDSNTEAFF	TGTGCCAGCAGTTCGACCGACTCGAACACTGAAGCTTTCTTT
NA	TRBJ1-1	TRBV29-1	NA	CSAGDLSEAFF	TGCAGCGCAGGAGACCTGTCTGAAGCTTTCTTT
NA	TRBJ1-4	TRBV5-1	NA	CASSLFGQRKGNEKLFF	TGCGCCAGCAGCTTGTTCGGACAGCGAAAAGGAAATGAAAAACTGTTTTTT
TRBD1	TRBJ2-7	TRBV29-1	NA	CSVDGGQGPYEQYF	TGCAGCGTTGATGGGGGACAGGGTCCCTACGAGCAGTACTTC